What follows is one T cell receptor beta chain and its context. Sequenced by immunoSEQ multiplex PCR; TCRdb stores in-frame clones only, minus some. The profile shows around 88,000 clones, 90% of them singletons. Germline V lookup: CDR1 SNHLY, CDR2 FYNNEI. With V trimmed by 3 bases and J by 9 bases, 9 bases remained unmatched. The CDR3 has 15 residues. This sample is part of a study of blood T cell repertoires in COVID-19. Study context: From the United States, Italy and Spain came samples of acute and convalescent COVID-19. T cells, B-cell-depleted T cells, or PBMCs provided the cDNA or gDNA that served as material.

Specimen: peripheral blood. The source is a man in his sixties with acute or convalescent COVID-19. The chain links TRBV2 to TRBJ2-1, with 9 bases that match TRBD2. The CDR3 bases are TGTGCCAGCAGTGAGCTAGCGGGACTGTCCCTTGAGCAGTTCTTC. It codes for CASSELAGLSLEQFF.